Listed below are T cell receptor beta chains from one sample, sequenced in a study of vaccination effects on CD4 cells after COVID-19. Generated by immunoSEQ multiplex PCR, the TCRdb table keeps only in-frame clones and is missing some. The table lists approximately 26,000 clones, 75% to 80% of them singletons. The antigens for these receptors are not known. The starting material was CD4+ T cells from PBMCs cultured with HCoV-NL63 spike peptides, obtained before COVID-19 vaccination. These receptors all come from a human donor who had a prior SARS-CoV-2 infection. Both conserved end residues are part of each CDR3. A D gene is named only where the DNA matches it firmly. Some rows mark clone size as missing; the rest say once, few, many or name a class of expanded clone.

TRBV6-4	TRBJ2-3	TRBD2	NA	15	CASSPTSGGADTQYF	TGTGCCAGCAGTCCGACTAGCGGGGGGGCAGATACGCAGTATTTT
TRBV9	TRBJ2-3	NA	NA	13	CASSLSIGDTQYF	TGTGCCAGCAGTCTAAGCATCGGAGATACGCAGTATTTT
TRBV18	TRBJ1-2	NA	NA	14	CASSPTGRSGGYTF	TGTGCCAGCTCACCTACGGGACGGTCCGGAGGCTACACCTTC
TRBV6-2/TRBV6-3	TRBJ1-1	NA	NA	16	CASSYSSRTANTEAFF	TGTGCCAGCAGTTACTCTTCTAGGACGGCAAACACTGAAGCTTTCTTT
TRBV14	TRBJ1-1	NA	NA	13	CASSQRGGLQAFF	TGTGCCAGCAGCCAAAGGGGAGGGTTACAAGCTTTCTTT
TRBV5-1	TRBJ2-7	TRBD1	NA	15	CASSTGQGNFYEQYF	TGCGCCAGCAGCACCGGACAGGGAAACTTCTACGAGCAGTACTTC
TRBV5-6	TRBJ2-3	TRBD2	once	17	CASSLGPSLADTDTQYF	TGTGCCAGCAGCTTGGGGCCGTCACTAGCGGACACAGATACGCAGTATTTT
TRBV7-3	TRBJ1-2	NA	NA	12	CASSLAGNGYTF	TGTGCCAGCAGCTTAGCAGGGAATGGCTACACCTTC
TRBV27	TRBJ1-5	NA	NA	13	CASRGLSNQPQHF	TGTGCCAGCAGGGGGCTCAGCAATCAGCCCCAGCATTTT
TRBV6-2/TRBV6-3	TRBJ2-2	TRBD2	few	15	CASSGGLADTGELFF	TGTGCCAGCAGTGGCGGACTAGCGGACACCGGGGAGCTGTTTTTT
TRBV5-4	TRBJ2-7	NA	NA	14	CASSLDTGLYEQYF	TGTGCCAGCAGCTTGGATACGGGGCTCTACGAGCAGTACTTC
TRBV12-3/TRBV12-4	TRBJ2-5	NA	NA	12	CASSFPQETQYF	TGTGCCAGCAGTTTTCCCCAAGAGACCCAGTACTTC
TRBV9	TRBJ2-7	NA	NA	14	CASSVARHSYEQYF	TGTGCCAGCAGCGTAGCTCGTCATTCCTACGAGCAGTACTTC
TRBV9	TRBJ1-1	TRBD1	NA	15	CASSVDQGAGTEAFF	TGTGCCAGCAGCGTAGACCAGGGGGCGGGCACTGAAGCTTTCTTT
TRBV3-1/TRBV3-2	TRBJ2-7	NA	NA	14	CASSRDGGGGEQYF	TGTGCCAGCAGCCGCGACGGGGGCGGAGGCGAGCAGTACTTC
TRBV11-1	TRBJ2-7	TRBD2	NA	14	CASSQGLAGDEQYF	TGTGCCAGCAGCCAGGGACTAGCGGGAGACGAGCAGTACTTC
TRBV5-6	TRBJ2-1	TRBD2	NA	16	CASSLVASGDRNEQFF	TGTGCCAGCAGCTTGGTGGCTAGCGGCGATAGGAATGAGCAGTTCTTC
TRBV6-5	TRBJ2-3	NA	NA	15	CASSPSTHFTDTQYF	TGTGCCAGCAGCCCCAGCACGCACTTCACAGATACGCAGTATTTT
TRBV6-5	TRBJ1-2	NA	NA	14	CASSLGTWDYGYTF	TGTGCCAGCAGCCTCGGGACTTGGGACTATGGCTACACCTTC
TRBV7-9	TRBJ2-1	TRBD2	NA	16	CASSLSLAGSYNEQFF	TGTGCCAGCAGCTTAAGTCTAGCGGGCTCCTACAATGAGCAGTTCTTC
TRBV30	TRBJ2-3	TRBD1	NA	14	CAWNLGQGGDTQYF	TGTGCCTGGAACCTCGGACAGGGAGGAGATACGCAGTATTTT
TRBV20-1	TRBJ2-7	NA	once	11	CSAIVNYEQYF	TGCAGTGCTATCGTAAACTACGAGCAGTACTTC
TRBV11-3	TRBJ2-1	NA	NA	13	CASSLGHGNEQFF	TGTGCCAGCAGCCTGGGACACGGGAATGAGCAGTTCTTC
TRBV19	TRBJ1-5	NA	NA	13	CASTTYFDQPQHF	TGTGCCAGTACCACGTATTTCGATCAGCCCCAGCATTTT
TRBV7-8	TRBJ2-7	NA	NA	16	CASSLAQGRSLGEQYF	TGTGCCAGCAGCTTAGCCCAAGGTCGCAGCTTGGGCGAGCAGTACTTC
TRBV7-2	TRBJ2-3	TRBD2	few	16	CAQGLAGAVGGDTQYF	TGTGCCCAAGGACTAGCGGGAGCAGTGGGTGGAGATACGCAGTATTTT
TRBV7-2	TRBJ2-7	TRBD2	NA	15	CASTLTGGGIYEQYF	TGTGCCAGCACCCTAACCGGGGGGGGAATATACGAGCAGTACTTC
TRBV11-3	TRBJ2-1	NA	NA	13	CASSLDRYNEQFF	TGTGCCAGCAGCTTAGACAGGTACAATGAGCAGTTCTTC
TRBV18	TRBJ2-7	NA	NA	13	CASSSGAPYEQYF	TGTGCCAGCTCATCCGGCGCCCCCTACGAGCAGTACTTC
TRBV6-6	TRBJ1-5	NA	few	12	CASSTGKAPQHF	TGTGCCAGCAGCACAGGGAAGGCGCCCCAGCATTTT